Presented here are 22 T cell receptor beta chains from one specimen sequenced in a study of human T cells and chemical hapten exposure. Each CDR3 protein is one row after TCRdb ran MiXCR on the RACE reads. The table includes fewer than 300,000 distinct CDR3 sequences, about 9% detected once. Time point in this sample: pre-sensitization, week 0. The treatment here: therapeutic diphenylcyclopropenone sensitization with weekly scalp DPC. Sequencing used whole blood, obtained in connection with sensitization to the hapten diphenylcyclopropenone (DPC). These receptors all stem from a woman between 40 and 50 years old with alopecia areata. Some clones in this sample may be carry-over from other donors' samples.

The CDR3 bases are TGTGCCAGCAGTGAATTGGGACGAGGGGCCACAGATACGCAGTATTTT. This sequence encodes CASSELGRGATDTQYF. The V and J genes are TRBV2 and TRBJ2-3; D tentatively fits TRBD1 or TRBD2 (5 bases each). CDR3 length: 16 residues. V gave up 2 bases and J gave up 2 bases, with 14 bases separating them. Germline loops: CDR1 SNHLY, CDR2 FYNNEI. Full variable domain (missing parts from reference TRBV2 and TRBJ2-3): EPEVTQTPSHQVTQMGQEVILRCVPISNHLYFYWYRQILGQKVEFLVSFYNNEISEKSEIFDDQFSVERPDGSNFTLKIRSTKLEDSAMYFCASSELGRGATDTQYFGPGTRLTVL.

The V and J genes are TRBV10-3 and TRBJ1-1; no clear D. Between the trimmed V and J ends, which lost 10 bases and 2 bases, there was a span of 17 bases. This CDR3 has 14 amino acids. CDR1 and CDR2 (germline): ENHRY, SYGVKD. CDR3 sequence (DNA): TGTGCCAGTACCGCTGAACCCTCCAACACTGAAGCTTTCTTT. Protein product: CASTAEPSNTEAFF.

The V call is TRBV12-3 or TRBV12-4, the J call TRBJ1-2, with D possibly being TRBD1 (5 bases). CDR3 length: 13 amino acids. The ends were cut back, 8 bases at V and 8 bases at J, with 18 bases in the middle. As DNA, the CDR3 is TGTGCCAGCGCCCAAGGCAGGGCCTTGGGCTACACCTTC. Its protein is CASAQGRALGYTF.

The genes are TRBV28 and TRBJ1-6; 8 bases map to TRBD1. Looked up from germline, CDR1 is MDHEN and CDR2 is SYDVKM. J lost 9 bases, V lost 5 bases, and 15 bases had no gene match. CDR3 length equals 17 residues. CDR3 sequence: CASSGQDRGTVSSPLHF. DNA for the CDR3: TGTGCCAGCAGTGGCCAAGACAGGGGAACTGTGAGTTCACCCCTCCACTTT.

The J gene is TRBJ1-1, the V gene TRBV6-2 or TRBV6-3; 8 bases agree with TRBD1. The CDR3 is 15 amino acids. V shed 2 bases and J 3 bases; nucleotides not matched to a gene: 5. Germline-derived CDR1 and CDR2 are MNHEY and SVGEGT. In nucleotides, the CDR3 is TGTGCCAGCAGTTACACCCTACAGGGGGACACTGAAGCTTTCTTT. Amino acid sequence: CASSYTLQGDTEAFF.

This clonotype was counted at least ten times. The chain employs TRBV6-2 or TRBV6-3 and TRBJ2-1; a weak D match, TRBD2 (5 bases). From germline, CDR1 is MNHEY and CDR2 SVGEGT. V gave up 0 bases and J gave up 9 bases, with 9 bases separating them. The CDR3 length is 13 residues. This CDR3 is CASSYSLAPEQFF. The CDR3, as DNA: TGTGCCAGCAGTTACTCTTTAGCGCCTGAGCAGTTCTTC.

The gene calls are TRBV4-1 and TRBJ2-7; maybe TRBD2 (5 bases). Looked up from germline, CDR1 is MGHRA and CDR2 is YSYEKL. V shed 2 bases and J shed 3 bases, with 11 bases lying between them. This CDR3 comprises 14 residues. The CDR3 region is CASSQTPGSYEQYF. CDR3 bases: TGCGCCAGCAGCCAAACCCCGGGGAGCTACGAGCAGTACTTC.

The chain employs TRBV7-9 and TRBJ2-2; D could derive from TRBD1 or TRBD2 (5 bases each). Per germline, CDR1 SEHNR and CDR2 FQNEAQ (reference sequence). Trimming removed 2 bases from V and 4 bases from J, with 14 bases in between. This CDR3 comprises 16 residues. The CDR3 is CASSLSAVRGTGELFF. The DNA of the CDR3 is TGTGCCAGCAGCTTATCGGCAGTGAGGGGCACCGGGGAGCTGTTTTTT.

The chain recombines TRBV6-1 with TRBJ1-6, with TRBD1 matching 9 bases. The germline CDR1 and CDR2 sequences are MNHNS and SASEGT. The CDR3 is 14 residues long. Trimming took 6 bases from V and 6 from J; bases not matched to a gene: 3. In DNA, the CDR3 is TGTGCCAGCAGCGGGACAGGGTTTAATTCACCCCTCCACTTT. Its protein product is CASSGTGFNSPLHF.

The genes are TRBV11-1 and TRBJ2-2; 11 bases line up with TRBD2. The length of the CDR3 is 15 residues. J gave up 6 bases and V 5 bases, and 5 bases lay outside the gene matches. Germline V gene data show CDR1 as SGHAT and CDR2 as FQDESV (reference sequence). The CDR3 DNA is TGTGCCAGCAGCCATAGCGGGAGGGCCGCCGGGGAGCTGTTTTTT. Its translation is CASSHSGRAAGELFF.

This clonotype was found many times. The chain joins TRBV7-2 to TRBJ2-5; D ambiguous. Trimming pared 3 bases from V and 4 bases from J, leaving 9 bases between. There are 13 residues in the CDR3. The germline V gene encodes CDR1 SGHTA and CDR2 FQGNSA. The CDR3 DNA follows: TGTGCCAGCAGCTTGGGTTCGCGAGAGACCCAGTACTTC. As protein: CASSLGSRETQYF.

The chain joins TRBV7-9 to TRBJ1-1, with 7 bases identical to TRBD1. V dropped 5 bases and J dropped 1; count of bases not matched to a gene: 7. Germline lookup yields CDR1 SEHNR and CDR2 FQNEAQ (reference sequence). The CDR3 is 15 residues long. CDR3 coding DNA: TGTGCCAGCAGCCCCACAGGGGTGAAGAACACTGAAGCTTTCTTT. Translation: CASSPTGVKNTEAFF.

The V call is TRBV12-3 or TRBV12-4, the J call TRBJ1-3; 9 nucleotides line up with TRBD1. Trimming removed 6 bases from V and 3 bases from J; junction bases left unmatched: 3. The length of the CDR3 is 14 residues. The CDR3 loop reads CASRRQGDGNTIYF. For the CDR3, the DNA is TGTGCCAGCAGAAGACAGGGGGATGGAAACACCATATATTTT.

V gene TRBV7-8 combines with J gene TRBJ2-5; D is unresolved. The CDR3 length is 15 residues. Germline CDR1 is SGHVS and CDR2 is FQNEAQ. Trimming took off 1 base at V and 3 bases at J, with 12 bases between the two ends. CDR3 nucleotide sequence: TGTGCCAGCAGCTTAGGTACTTCGCAGGAAGAGACCCAGTACTTC. Translation: CASSLGTSQEETQYF.

This clonotype was counted only a few times. CDR3 protein: CASSATSGSWGEQFF. For the CDR3, the DNA is TGTGCCAGCAGTGCGACTAGCGGGAGTTGGGGTGAGCAGTTCTTC. The gene calls are TRBV6-5 and TRBJ2-1; 12 nucleotides match TRBD2. CDR1 is MNHEY and CDR2 is SVGAGI in the germline V gene. With 5 bases clipped from V and 9 bases from J, the junction kept 8 bases outside the gene matches. The CDR3 is 15 residues long.

The chain employs TRBV7-9 and TRBJ2-2; 12 nucleotides align to TRBD2. The CDR3 runs to 16 residues. The trim removed 3 bases at V and 6 bases at J, leaving 5 bases unmatched. The germline V gene has CDR1 SEHNR and CDR2 FQNEAQ (reference sequence). This CDR3 reads CASSFLTSGRAGELFF. Here the CDR3 DNA reads TGTGCCAGCAGCTTTTTGACTAGCGGGAGAGCCGGGGAGCTGTTTTTT.

This clonotype was found many times. This rearrangement joins TRBV7-2 to TRBJ2-4; perhaps TRBD2 as D (6 bases). V lost 2 bases to trimming and J lost 4 bases, with 9 bases between them. From germline, CDR1 is SGHTA and CDR2 FQGNSA. This CDR3 has 14 amino acids. CDR3 protein: CASSLTSGKNIQYF. The CDR3, as DNA: TGTGCCAGCAGCTTAACCAGCGGGAAAAACATTCAGTACTTC.

At least ten counts were recorded for this clonotype. In DNA form, the CDR3 reads TGTGCCAGCAGCTTACACAGGGGCCAAGAGACCCAGTACTTC. Translating gives CASSLHRGQETQYF. This chain joins TRBV11-2 and TRBJ2-5; 7 positions match TRBD1. The CDR3 totals 14 residues. V lost 2 bases to trimming and J lost 1 base; unmatched junction nucleotides: 1. Germline V lookup: CDR1 SGHAT, CDR2 FQNNGV. Combining the CDR3 with reference TRBV11-2 and TRBJ2-5 gives the whole variable domain EAGVAQSPRYKIIEKRQSVAFWCNPISGHATLYWYQQILGQGPKLLIQFQNNGVVDDSQLPKDRFSAERLKGVDSTLKIQPAKLEDSAVYLCASSLHRGQETQYFGPGTRLLVL.

Only a few counts were recorded for this clonotype. The V and J genes are TRBV7-2 and TRBJ2-7, with D tentatively TRBD1 or TRBD2 (5 bases each). The CDR3 covers 12 residues. With 5 bases removed from V and 6 bases from J, the gap between germline ends came to 11 bases. CDR1 is SGHTA, CDR2 FQGNSA, per germline. CDR3 bases: TGTGCCAGCAGCCCGGGGCCCGTCGAGCAGTACTTC. This codes for CASSPGPVEQYF.

The chain links TRBV29-1 to TRBJ2-1; 8 bases align to TRBD2. CDR1 and CDR2 from the germline V gene are SQVTM and ANQGSEA. The CDR3 spans 14 residues. J gave up 7 bases and V 4 bases, and 9 bases lay outside the gene matches. CDR3 sequence: CSVAGTRISNEQFF. The DNA of the CDR3 is TGCAGCGTTGCCGGGACTAGGATTAGTAATGAGCAGTTCTTC.

There are a few counts of this clonotype. CDR3 loop: CASSLLDRSPLHF. The CDR3 bases are TGTGCCAGTAGCCTTCTTGATCGCTCACCCCTCCACTTT. The genes are TRBV19 and TRBJ1-6; D unresolved. This CDR3 is built from 13 residues. Looked up from germline, CDR1 is LNHDA and CDR2 is SQIVND (reference sequence). V lost 6 bases to trimming and J lost 10 bases, with 13 bases between them.

This clonotype was counted a few times. The chain links TRBV28 to TRBJ1-1; 9 bases align to TRBD1. The CDR3 is made up of 17 amino acids. With V trimmed by 6 bases and J by 4 bases, 15 bases remained unmatched. Germline values: CDR1 MDHEN, CDR2 SYDVKM. The CDR3 sequence: CASRPGGQGRYFTEAFF. The CDR3 DNA reads TGTGCCAGCAGGCCCGGCGGACAGGGGAGGTATTTCACTGAAGCTTTCTTT.